The text below deals with one T cell receptor beta chain. As yet, its antigen is unknown. Relative to the germline gene, one junction end is altered; a read error may explain this. The sample belongs to a study of shared clonotypes between healthy human individuals. Overall study context: Researchers drew samples from a couple of women and a few men aged 18 to 49.

Study findings and constraints: It was only blood that was sampled, and tissue repertoires likely differ.

The V gene's germline CDR1 is GTSNPN and CDR2 SVGIG (reference sequence). This CDR3 comprises 11 residues. Every subset's genomic DNA went evenly onto several immunoSEQ plates. Original data processing: Because ImmunoSEQ provided only junction sequences with no quality scores, the filtering differed. TCRdb's copy holds only in-frame clones and misses some; the assay was immunoSEQ multiplex PCR. V, J and clone size derive from that table, while D and trimming were established from the DNA sequence. The table shows some 650,000 clones, with roughly 97% occurring only once. The sequencing input was naive CD4+ T cells sorted from blood. The subset was: CD45RA+ positively selected. This TCR was sampled from a woman in her thirties in good health. This rearrangement joins TRBV30 to TRBJ1-2; D is unclear. The CDR3 spells CAWSVNYGYAF. CDR3 DNA: TGTGCCTGGAGTGTAAATTATGGCTACGCCTTC.